This TCR beta chain was found in a study of blood T cell repertoires in COVID-19 (dated by TCRdb to the early 2020s). Background for the entire study: The collaborator samples originated in the United States, Italy and Spain and spanned the acute and convalescent phases of COVID-19. The repertoires were released in a freely available public database intended as a resource for research on the immune response to SARS-CoV-2. Where available, HLA class I and class II types were obtained from metadata supplied by the sample provider rather than from assay-based typing. The prospective study material was composed of cDNA or gDNA derived from T cells, B-cell-depleted T cells, or PBMCs. The sample metadata nearly always contained a de-identified subject ID, COVID-19 status, age in years and sex. The samples were drawn from the first 160 participants of the ongoing ImmuneRACE study and from roughly 1,300 subjects provided by 6 global collaborators. Deeply sampled blood TCRbeta repertoires from subjects exposed to, actively infected with, or recovered from COVID-19 were included in the dataset. The investigation overall reported the following: The amount of clinical and demographic metadata varied by source and participant and was provided uncurated.

A remark on this clone: This receptor's antigen is unknown. No quality values exist for individual bases; no much larger clone is one base distant.

CDR1 and CDR2 (SGHTA, FQGNSA) derive from the germline V gene. V is shortened by 2 bases, J by 1 base, and the region joining them spans 8 bases. The CDR3 contains 14 residues, cysteine and phenylalanine counted. Only CDR3 DNA remains: 42 bases, in frame from the first base. TCRbeta CDR3 regions were amplified from genomic DNA using the immunoSEQ Assay, a bias-controlled multiplex PCR. For the original study's pipeline: Within the assay, amplification of reference gene primers was used to estimate how many nucleated cells each sample contained. To quantify the absolute abundance of each unique TCRbeta CDR3 rearrangement, sequence reads were collapsed and filtered. For each sample, productive Simpson clonality was calculated as the square root of Simpson's diversity index over productive rearrangements. TCRdb took over this immuneACCESS table, retaining in-frame rearrangements with V and J assigned. Such tables are incomplete; in checked studies, under half of the missing clones stem from an unresolved V gene, and the remainder is unexplained. V, J and clone size are those of that table, while D and trimming were read from the DNA. The sample table records a few hundred thousand clones; around 89% of these occur just once. Around 3% of the sample is in the top ten clones.

One collaborating source in Seattle enrolled patients during active infection and followed them longitudinally through the course of disease. Whole blood was collected in K2EDTA tubes by collaborating institutions according to the institutions' own protocols. For TCRbeta analysis, collaborator samples were shipped as frozen whole blood, as isolated PBMCs, or as DNA extracted from either sample type. The TCR originated in a woman aged 25-40 years with COVID-19, enrolled during active disease. The chain is encoded by TRBV7-2 joined to TRBJ1-1, with a tentative D gene TRBD1 over 5 matching bases. The source material was peripheral blood. The CDR3 here reads CASSLIGGNTEAFF. DNA sequence: TGTGCCAGCAGCTTAATCGGGGGGAACACTGAAGCTTTCTTT.